This record looks at one T cell receptor beta chain sequence and its context. Its antigen is unknown. The data are from a study of vaccination effects on CD4 cells after COVID-19. In the study overall: A few convalescent patients were sampled after vaccination (early and late). Post-vaccine specimens arrived a median 72 days past the second dose.

Following a roughly 11-day culture, CD4+ T cells were purified. This individual contracted SARS-CoV-2 between March and December 2020, as verified by PCR. Vaccine administered to participants consisted of two doses of either BNT162b2 or mRNA-1273. Replacing half the medium with IL-2 medium was done on days 3 and 7. Sequenced by immunoSEQ multiplex PCR; TCRdb stores in-frame clones only, minus some. The sample has 35,000 to 45,000 clones, over 60% seen once. The CDR3 length is 12 residues. In germline, CDR1 is SQVTM, CDR2 ANQGSEA. Trimming removed 6 bases from V and 2 bases from J, with 10 bases in between.

This rearrangement joins TRBV29-1 to TRBJ1-2; a weak D match, TRBD1 (5 bases). The TCR comes from a human donor who had a prior SARS-CoV-2 infection. The sequencing used CD4+ T cells from PBMCs cultured without peptide, collected after COVID-19 vaccination. The CDR3 region is CSVRQMNYGYTF. The CDR3 coding sequence is TGCAGCGTACGACAGATGAACTATGGCTACACCTTC.